This TCR beta chain was identified in a study of T cells in Graves' hyperthyroidism and ophthalmopathy. Looking at the study overall: Peripheral blood specimens were obtained at initial diagnosis, prior to any treatment.

A word on this clonotype: Antigen: not known.

The V end lost 3 bases, the J end lost 3 bases, and 4 bases lay between the germline ends. This CDR3 is 12 amino acids long. Germline values: CDR1 LNHNV, CDR2 YYDKDF (reference sequence). Study-wide points: The model anticipated ophthalmopathy a median about 6.5 months pre-onset.

RNA transcripts yielded amplified TCR beta CDR3 regions. Researchers ran a first-round RT-PCR on the TCR CDR3 using the HTBI primer set. TCRdb passed the multiplex PCR reads through MiXCR, listing each CDR3 protein once. Of 500,000 to 750,000 distinct CDR3 sequences in the sample, approximately 14% were seen once. Diagnoses rested on clinical symptoms, serum thyroxine and TRAb, thyroid ultrasound and orbital computed tomography. The sequenced material came from blood. This chain links TRBV15 with TRBJ2-3; no clear D gene. This TCR was recovered from a woman aged 25 to 45 with Graves' hyperthyroidism. The CDR3 spells CATSRMTDTQYF. The CDR3 DNA follows: TGTGCCACCAGCAGGATGACAGATACGCAGTATTTT.